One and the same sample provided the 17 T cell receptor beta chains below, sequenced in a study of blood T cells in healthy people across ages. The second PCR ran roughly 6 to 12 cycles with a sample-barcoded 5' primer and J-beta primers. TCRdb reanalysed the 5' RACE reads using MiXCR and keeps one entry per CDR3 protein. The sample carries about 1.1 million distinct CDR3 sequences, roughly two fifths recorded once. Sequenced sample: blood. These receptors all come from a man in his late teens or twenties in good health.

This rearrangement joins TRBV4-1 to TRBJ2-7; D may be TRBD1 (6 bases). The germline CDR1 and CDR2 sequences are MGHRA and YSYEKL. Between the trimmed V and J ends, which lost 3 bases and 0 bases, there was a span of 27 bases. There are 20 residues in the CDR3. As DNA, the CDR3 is TGCGCCAGCAGCCAGATACACTGGGCAGGGGCCTTACAACCCTCCTACGAGCAGTACTTC. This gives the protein CASSQIHWAGALQPSYEQYF.

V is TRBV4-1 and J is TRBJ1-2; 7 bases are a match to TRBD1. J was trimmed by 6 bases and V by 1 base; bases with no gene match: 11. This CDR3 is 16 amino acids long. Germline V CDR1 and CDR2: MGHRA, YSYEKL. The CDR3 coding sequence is TGCGCCAGCAGCCAAGCCCCCCCTACAGGGGATAATGGCTACACCTTC. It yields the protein CASSQAPPTGDNGYTF.

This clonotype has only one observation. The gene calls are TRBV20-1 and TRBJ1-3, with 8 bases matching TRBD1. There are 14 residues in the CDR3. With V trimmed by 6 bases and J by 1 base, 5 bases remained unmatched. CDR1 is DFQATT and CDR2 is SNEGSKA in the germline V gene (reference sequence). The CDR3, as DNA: TGCAGTGCCAGACAGGGGAGGTCTGGAAACACCATATATTTT. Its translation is CSARQGRSGNTIYF.

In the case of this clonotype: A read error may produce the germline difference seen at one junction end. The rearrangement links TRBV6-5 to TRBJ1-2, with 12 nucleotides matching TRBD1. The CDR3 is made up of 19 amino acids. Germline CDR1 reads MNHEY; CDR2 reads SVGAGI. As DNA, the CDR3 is TGTGCCGGCAGTTATTACTCCCCCGCGCCGGGACAGGGGGCTGGGGGCTACACCTTC. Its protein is CAGSYYSPAPGQGAGGYTF.

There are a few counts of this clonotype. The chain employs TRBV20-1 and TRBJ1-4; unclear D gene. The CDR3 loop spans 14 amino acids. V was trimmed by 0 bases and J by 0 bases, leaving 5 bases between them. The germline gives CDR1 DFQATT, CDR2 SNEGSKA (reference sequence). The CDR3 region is CSARDAATNEKLFF. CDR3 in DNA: TGCAGTGCTAGAGATGCCGCAACTAATGAAAAACTGTTTTTT.

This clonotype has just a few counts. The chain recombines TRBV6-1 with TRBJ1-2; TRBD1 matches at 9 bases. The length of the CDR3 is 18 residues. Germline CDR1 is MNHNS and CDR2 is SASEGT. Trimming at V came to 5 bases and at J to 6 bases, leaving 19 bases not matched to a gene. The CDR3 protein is CASSRTGEEAYSRNGYTF. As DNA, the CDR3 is TGTGCCAGCAGTCGGACAGGGGAGGAGGCTTACTCTAGGAATGGCTACACCTTC.

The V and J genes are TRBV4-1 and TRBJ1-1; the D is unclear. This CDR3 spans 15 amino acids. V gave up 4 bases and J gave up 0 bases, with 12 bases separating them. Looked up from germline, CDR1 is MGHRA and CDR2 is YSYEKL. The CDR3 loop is CASSPYPQVNTEAFF. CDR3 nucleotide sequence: TGCGCCAGCAGCCCGTATCCCCAGGTGAACACTGAAGCTTTCTTT.

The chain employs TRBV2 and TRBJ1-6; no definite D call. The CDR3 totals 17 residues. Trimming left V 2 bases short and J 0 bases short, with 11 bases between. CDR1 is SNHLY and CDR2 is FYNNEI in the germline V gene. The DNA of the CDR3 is TGTGCCAGCAGTGAAAGGACTGTCAGCTCCTATAATTCACCCCTCCACTTT. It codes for CASSERTVSSYNSPLHF.

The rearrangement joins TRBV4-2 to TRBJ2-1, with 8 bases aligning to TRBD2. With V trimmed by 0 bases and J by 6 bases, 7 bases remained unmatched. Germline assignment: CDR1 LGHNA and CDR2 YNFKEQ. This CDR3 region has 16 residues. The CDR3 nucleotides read TGTGCCAGCAGCCAAGAATATAGCGGGATCCCCAATGAGCAGTTCTTC. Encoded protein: CASSQEYSGIPNEQFF.

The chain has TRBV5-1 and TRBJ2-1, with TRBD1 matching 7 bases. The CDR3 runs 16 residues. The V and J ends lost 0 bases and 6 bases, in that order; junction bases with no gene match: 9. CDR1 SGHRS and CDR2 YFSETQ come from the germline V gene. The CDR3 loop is CASSLVMDRRINEQFF. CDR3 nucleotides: TGCGCCAGCAGCTTGGTAATGGACAGGAGAATCAATGAGCAGTTCTTC.

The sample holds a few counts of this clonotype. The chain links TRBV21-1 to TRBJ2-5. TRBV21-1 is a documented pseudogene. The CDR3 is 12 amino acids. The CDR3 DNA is TGTGCCAGCAGATTCAGGCAAGAGACCCAGTACTTC. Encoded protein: CASRFRQETQYF.

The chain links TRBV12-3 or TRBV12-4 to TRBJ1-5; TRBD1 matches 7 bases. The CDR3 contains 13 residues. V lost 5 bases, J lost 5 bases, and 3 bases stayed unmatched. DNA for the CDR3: TGTGCCAGCAGTCCGACAGGGTATCAGCCCCAGCATTTT. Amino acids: CASSPTGYQPQHF.

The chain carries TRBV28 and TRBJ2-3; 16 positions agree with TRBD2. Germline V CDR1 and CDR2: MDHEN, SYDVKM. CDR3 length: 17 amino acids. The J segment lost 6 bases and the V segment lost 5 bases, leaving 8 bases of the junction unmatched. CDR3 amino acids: CASSSGTSGGAWDTQYF. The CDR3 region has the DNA TGTGCCAGCAGTAGCGGGACTAGCGGGGGGGCATGGGATACGCAGTATTTT.

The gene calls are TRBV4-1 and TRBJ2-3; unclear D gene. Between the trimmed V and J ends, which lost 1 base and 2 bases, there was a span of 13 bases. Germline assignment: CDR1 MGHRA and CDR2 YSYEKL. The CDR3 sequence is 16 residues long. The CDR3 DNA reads TGCGCCAGCAGCCAAGCAGGTCCACCTGCCACAGATACGCAGTATTTT. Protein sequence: CASSQAGPPATDTQYF.

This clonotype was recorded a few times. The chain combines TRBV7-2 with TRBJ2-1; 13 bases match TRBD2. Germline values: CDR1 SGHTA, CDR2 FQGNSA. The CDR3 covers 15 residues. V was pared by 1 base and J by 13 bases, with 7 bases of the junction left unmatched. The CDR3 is CASSLGLAGGLEQFF. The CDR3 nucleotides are TGTGCCAGCAGCTTAGGACTAGCGGGGGGCCTAGAACAGTTCTTC.

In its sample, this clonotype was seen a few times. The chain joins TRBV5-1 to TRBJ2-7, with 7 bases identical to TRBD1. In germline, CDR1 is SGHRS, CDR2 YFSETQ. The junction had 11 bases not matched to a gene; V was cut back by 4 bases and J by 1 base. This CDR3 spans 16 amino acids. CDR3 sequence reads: CASSPQSGTESYEQYF. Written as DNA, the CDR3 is TGCGCCAGCAGCCCTCAATCCGGGACAGAATCCTACGAGCAGTACTTC.

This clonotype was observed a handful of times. The CDR3 spells CASSTDGTNEKLFF. The CDR3 nucleotides are TGTGCCAGCAGTACGGACGGTACTAATGAAAAACTGTTTTTT. This chain connects TRBV6-5 to TRBJ1-4; no firm D call. The V end was cut by 5 bases, the J end by 2 bases, with 9 bases between. Per the germline V gene, CDR1 is MNHEY and CDR2 is SVGAGI. CDR3 length: 14 residues.